This TCR beta chain was identified during a study of T-cell memory formation after mild COVID-19. Study summary: The study found TCR clusters largely donor specific. Study-level findings and limits: Day 15 to 85 contracting clones showed balanced CD4/CD8; later expanders leaned CD4+. Pre-infection memory showed some responding clones, and this suggested that cross-reactive memory joined.

A 5'RACE reaction primed in the constant segment made cDNA libraries of TCR alpha and TCR beta, and these carried sample barcodes and UMIs. Via MiXCR, TCRdb re-called the 5' RACE reads, giving one row per CDR3 protein. Of about 400,000 distinct CDR3 sequences in the sample, more than 15% are singletons; the top ten hold roughly 21%. This clonotype was picked up a small number of times. Its antigen is as yet unknown. This TCR came from a young man who had mild COVID-19 (a few samples of this study predate the infection). Cell type and time point are not known. Sequenced sample: PBMCs or a T cell subset sorted from them (not recorded which).

CDR3 loop: CASSQAPGLMTEAFF. The CDR3 nucleotides are TGCGCCAGCAGCCAAGCACCGGGGTTAATGACTGAAGCTTTCTTT. This rearrangement joins TRBV4-3 to TRBJ1-1; D is unresolved. Germline values: CDR1 LGHNA, CDR2 YSLEER. Trimming took off 1 base at V and 5 bases at J, with 14 bases between the two ends. The CDR3 is 15 amino acids.